This T cell receptor beta chain was captured in a study of blood T cell repertoires in COVID-19. Study background: Sites in the United States, Italy and Spain provided acute and convalescent COVID-19 samples. From T cells, B-cell-depleted T cells, or PBMCs came the material, which was cDNA or gDNA.

V trimming: 7 bases; J trimming: 0 bases; junction bases outside the gene matches: 8. The CDR3 length is 15 residues. Germline assignment: CDR1 LNHDA and CDR2 SQIVND (reference sequence). Original processing methods: Estimation of nucleated cell counts relied on the amplification of reference gene primers. Profiling relied on immunoSEQ multiplex PCR, and the TCRdb table lists in-frame clones only, not all of them. The V and J calls and clone size come from that table; D and trimming were worked out from the DNA. The repertoire holds roughly 160,000 clones, 87% seen once, with roughly 4% in the top ten.

This chain uses TRBV19 with TRBJ2-7; 8 bases are a match to TRBD1. The sample consisted of peripheral blood. The TCR sequence derives from a woman aged 55-70 years who had recovered from COVID-19. The CDR3 DNA is TGTGCCAGTACCCTTCACAGGGGGACCTCCTACGAGCAGTACTTC. Translating gives CASTLHRGTSYEQYF.